These T cell receptor beta chains were read from a single sample in a study of cytomegalovirus exposure and HLA in healthy donors. Sequencing used immunoSEQ multiplex PCR; TCRdb keeps in-frame clones, though not all of them. The sample consists of 200,000 or so clones, over 75% of them appearing once. The sample taken for sequencing was PBMCs. All receptors derive from a girl under three years old in good health and CMV-seronegative. The CDR3 runs from the conserved cysteine through the conserved F or W. The D gene is left open where the match is weak.

D gene	V gene	CDR3 protein
.	TRBV30	CAWSPSLSQGAFF
.	TRBV5-1	CASRHHSTGPGAEAFF
.	TRBV9	CASSVEEGRRDYNEQFF
TRBD1	TRBV2	CASKSWVDRANEKLFF
TRBD1	TRBV27	CASSFGPEGAWGTEAFF
.	TRBV9	CASSVAVIAAGELFF
.	TRBV11-1	CASSSNTGELFF
.	TRBV2	CASSGRQLADTQYF
.	TRBV7-7	CASSLAWGTNTGELFF
.	TRBV6-5	CASSSLTRRPYEQYF
.	TRBV5-1	CASSLRYCPGRKNEQFF
.	TRBV30	CAWSEWAGSNTGELFF
.	TRBV6-5	CASREGGRSEKLFF
TRBD1	TRBV5-1	CASSLETGGRDTQYF
TRBD1	TRBV7-8	CASSRGTGNQPQHF
.	TRBV9	CASSVGRGQSYEQYF
.	TRBV4-2	CASSQEVQATYEKLFF
.	TRBV5-4	CASSLRGDGGYTF
.	TRBV4-1	CASSRFEVGENEKLFF
TRBD2	TRBV11-2	CASSLVAGGLKETQYF
TRBD1	TRBV7-9	CASSLGQGLAKNIQYF
TRBD2	TRBV29-1	CSISGLASGTDTQYF
.	TRBV18	CASSPRERGNQPQHF
TRBD1	TRBV7-9	CASSLVGTGVKNEQFF
.	TRBV5-4	CASRIDSRTNYGYTF
.	TRBV6-1	CASSEVSLEYEQYF
.	TRBV2	CASKEGPSEKLFF
TRBD2	TRBV2	CASPGGNEQFF
.	TRBV5-5	CASTRPEGTNTGELFF
TRBD1	TRBV19	CATRDRGHGYTF
TRBD2	TRBV5-6	CASSSLGLAGAPYEQYF
.	TRBV28	CASSSVWPGSTEAFF
.	TRBV5-4	CASSFPGHGSSEQYF
.	TRBV4-1	CASSQTRQGGYEQYF
.	TRBV5-1	CASSRQGDANTGELFF
TRBD1	TRBV2	CASTATGTGDEKLFF